This TCR beta chain was recovered during a study of blood T cell repertoires in COVID-19. CDR3 size: 13 residues. CDR1 and CDR2 from the germline V gene are GTSNPN and SVGIG (reference sequence). Deletions cut 2 bases from V and 2 bases from J, with 9 bases between. Assay: immunoSEQ multiplex PCR; the TCRdb copy retains only in-frame clones and omits some. The profile shows 300,000 to 450,000 clones, 80% to 90% of them singletons. The receptor comes from a woman in her twenties or thirties with COVID-19, enrolled during active disease. The material sequenced was peripheral blood. The V and J genes are TRBV30 and TRBJ2-5; no firm D call. CDR3 sequence reads: CAWSLDQQETQYF. The CDR3 DNA reads TGTGCCTGGAGTCTAGACCAACAAGAGACCCAGTACTTC.